The 6 T cell receptor beta chains below were found in one sample sequenced in a study of T cell repertoires in cytomegalovirus infection (dated by TCRdb to the late 2010s). These receptors have no identified antigens. The sequencing machine was an Illumina HiSeq 1500. In TCRdb, the public reads were trimmed at Q25 with fastp and aligned with MiXCR, with productive beta chains retained. Rows with one shared CDR3 protein collapse into an entry with the most common genes and DNA. In all, the sample holds some 500,000 distinct CDR3 sequences, and 40% of those were seen once. Around 48% of the sample belongs to the ten largest clones. In light of the paper, this sample's treatment or condition label describes: in vitro stimulation with specific CMV peptide epitopes to enrich CMV-specific T cells. Sequences were derived from cultured PBMCs, sampled from culture after CMV antigen stimulation. The receptor set was obtained from a human donor in good health (CMV status not recorded). Some clones in this sample may be carry-over from other donors' samples.

The chain links TRBV12-3 or TRBV12-4 to TRBJ2-3; 10 bases align to TRBD1. CDR3 length: 15 residues. The J segment lost 7 bases and the V segment lost 6 bases, leaving 10 bases of the junction unmatched. The CDR3 sequence: CASRPPGQGLYTQYF. The CDR3 bases are TGTGCCAGCAGACCTCCGGGACAGGGGCTTTATACGCAGTATTTT.

This clonotype came up a few times. The chain uses TRBV7-6 and TRBJ1-3, with 7 nucleotides matching TRBD1. The germline CDR1 and CDR2 sequences are SGHVS and FNYEAQ. The J segment lost 5 bases and the V segment lost 7 bases, leaving 11 bases of the junction unmatched. This CDR3 spans 15 amino acids. The CDR3 DNA is TGTGCCAGCACCCCGGCGGGACAGACTCGAAACACCATATATTTT. It is translated as CASTPAGQTRNTIYF. Using reference TRBV7-6 and TRBJ1-3 for the parts outside the CDR3, the full variable domain is GAGVSQSPRYKVTKRGQDVALRCDPISGHVSLYWYRQALGQGPEFLTYFNYEAQQDKSGLPNDRFSAERPEGSISTLTIQRTEQRDSAMYRCASTPAGQTRNTIYFGEGSWLTVV.

This chain connects TRBV27 to TRBJ2-3, with D hard to call. Germline V gene data show CDR1 as MNHEY and CDR2 as SMNVEV (reference sequence). V was cut by 8 bases and J by 2 bases, with 14 bases left in between. The CDR3 consists of 14 residues. The CDR3 DNA reads as TGTGCCAGCTCGTTAAATGGGTACACAGATACGCAGTATTTT. Protein sequence: CASSLNGYTDTQYF.

This clonotype was seen at least ten times. The gene calls are TRBV7-2 and TRBJ2-7; the D is unclear. The CDR3 covers 14 residues. Germline V gene lookup returns CDR1 SGHTA and CDR2 FQGNSA. Deletions cut 0 bases from V and 2 bases from J, with 8 bases between. The CDR3, as DNA: TGTGCCAGCAGCTTAGCGGGTTGGGCCTACGAGCAGTACTTC. The encoded protein is CASSLAGWAYEQYF. The whole variable domain, filled in from reference TRBV7-2 and TRBJ2-7, reads GAGVSQSPSNKVTEKGKDVELRCDPISGHTALYWYRQSLGQGLEFLIYFQGNSAPDKSGLPSDRFSAERTGGSVSTLTIQRTQQEDSAVYLCASSLAGWAYEQYFGPGTRLTVT.

This clonotype occurred a few times. This chain joins TRBV7-2 and TRBJ2-5, with D possibly being TRBD2 (5 bases). The V and J ends lost 2 bases and 2 bases respectively, with 15 bases between them. From germline, CDR1 is SGHTA and CDR2 FQGNSA. The CDR3 runs 16 residues. CDR3 sequence (DNA): TGTGCCAGCAGCTTACTCGGTGGACTGACGCAAGAGACCCAGTACTTC. It specifies CASSLLGGLTQETQYF.

The chain has TRBV15 and TRBJ1-5; TRBD1 is a possible D gene (6 bases). V lost 1 base and J lost 4, with 11 bases in between. The CDR3 totals 15 residues. CDR1 is LNHNV, CDR2 YYDKDF, per germline (reference sequence). For the CDR3, the DNA is TGTGCCACCAGCAGAGCCCGAGGGGGAAATCAGCCCCAGCATTTT. Protein product: CATSRARGGNQPQHF.